This TCR beta chain appears in the sequencing data of a study of Graves' ophthalmopathy and Graves' hyperthyroidism. Study background: Peripheral blood samples were taken at initial diagnosis, before any treatment. Overall study results and limits: With more than 60% sensitivity and about 78% specificity, the model predicted ophthalmopathy progression. Blood also carried most expanded thyroid clonotypes exceeding 0.001 frequency.

Per the germline V gene, CDR1 is MDHEN and CDR2 is SYDVKM. Trimming removed 8 bases at V and 4 bases at J, with 17 bases between. The CDR3 loop spans 14 amino acids. Amplification targeted the TCR beta CDR3 regions, with RNA transcripts as the source material. Following a first-round RT-PCR that used HTBI primers, a second-round multiplex PCR was carried out. TCRdb re-derived calls from the multiplex PCR reads in MiXCR, one entry per CDR3 protein. Among hundreds of thousands of distinct CDR3 sequences, 20% to 25% were seen once, and the ten largest hold roughly 39%. This clonotype was seen ten or more times. Its antigen is as yet unknown. A volume of 10 ml of fresh peripheral blood supplied the PBMCs.

Sequencing input: peripheral blood. The sequence derives from a woman in her fifties or sixties with Graves' ophthalmopathy. The V call is TRBV28, the J call TRBJ1-2, with a weak D call TRBD1 (5 bases). The CDR3 loop is CASSSPKRGYGYTF. The CDR3 DNA reads TGTGCCAGCTCCAGCCCCAAGAGGGGCTATGGCTACACCTTC.